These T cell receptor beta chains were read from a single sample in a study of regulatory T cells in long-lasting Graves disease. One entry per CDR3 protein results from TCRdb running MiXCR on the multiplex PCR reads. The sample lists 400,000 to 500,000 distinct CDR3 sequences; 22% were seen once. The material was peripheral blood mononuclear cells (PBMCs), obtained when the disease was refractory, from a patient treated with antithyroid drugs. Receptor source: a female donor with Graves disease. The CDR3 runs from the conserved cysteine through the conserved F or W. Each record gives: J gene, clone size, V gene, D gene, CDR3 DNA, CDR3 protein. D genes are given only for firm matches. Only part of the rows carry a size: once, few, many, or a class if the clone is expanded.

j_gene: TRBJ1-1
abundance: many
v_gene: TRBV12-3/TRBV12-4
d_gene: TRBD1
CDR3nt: TGTGCCAGCAGTATCCCAGGGGGAGAAGCTTTCTTT
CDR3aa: CASSIPGGEAFF

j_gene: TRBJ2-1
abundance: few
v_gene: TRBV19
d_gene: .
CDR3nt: TGTGCCAGTAGTATAGATCTTCATGAGCAGTTCTTC
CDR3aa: CASSIDLHEQFF

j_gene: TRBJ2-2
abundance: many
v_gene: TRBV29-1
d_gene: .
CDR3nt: TGCAGCGTTGAACGGAGTGATAGGCAAAGCACCGGGGAGCTGTTTTTT
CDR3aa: CSVERSDRQSTGELFF

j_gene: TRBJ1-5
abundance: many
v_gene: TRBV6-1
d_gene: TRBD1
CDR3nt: TGTGCCAGCAGCCGGACAGGGCGGAATCAGCCCCAGCATTTT
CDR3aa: CASSRTGRNQPQHF

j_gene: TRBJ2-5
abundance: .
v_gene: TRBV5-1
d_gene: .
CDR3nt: TGCGCCAGCAGCTCCAGGGGTGCACAAGAGACCCAGTACTTC
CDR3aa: CASSSRGAQETQYF

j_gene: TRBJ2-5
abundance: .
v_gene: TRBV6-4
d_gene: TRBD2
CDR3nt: TGTGCCAGCAGTTATTATACAGCGGGAAGCGCAGAGACCCAGTACTTC
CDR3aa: CASSYYTAGSAETQYF

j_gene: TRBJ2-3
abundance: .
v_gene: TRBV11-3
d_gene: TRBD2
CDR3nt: TGTGCCAGCACTGAGGGACTAGCGGGAGGGGCAGATACGCAGTATTTT
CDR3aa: CASTEGLAGGADTQYF

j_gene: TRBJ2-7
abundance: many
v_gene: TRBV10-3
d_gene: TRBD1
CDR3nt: TGTGCCATCAGTGAGTCTATGACCAGGGGGGAGCAGTACTTC
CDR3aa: CAISESMTRGEQYF

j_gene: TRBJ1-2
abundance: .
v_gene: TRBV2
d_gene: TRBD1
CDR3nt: TGTGCCAGCAGGGTTCAGGGGGGCTATGGCTACACCTTC
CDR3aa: CASRVQGGYGYTF

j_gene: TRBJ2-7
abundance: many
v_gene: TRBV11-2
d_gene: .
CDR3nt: TGTGCCAGCGGTAGGGGAAACGAGCAGTACTTC
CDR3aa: CASGRGNEQYF